This T cell receptor (beta chain) is from a study of vaccination and CD4 T cells after COVID-19. On the study more broadly: Convalescent participants consisted of six males and four females, two being Hispanic. Post-COVID specimens were obtained a median approximately 99 days after diagnosis (range 35 to 161). Study conclusions and caveats: A relatively small number of convalescent patients were studied, and no early post-infection timepoints were included.

Cultured CD4+ T cell DNA underwent sequencing with the Oncomine TCR Beta short-read assay. TCRdb reprocessed the PCR reads via MiXCR and lists one record per CDR3 protein. The sample shows 11,000 to 15,000 distinct CDR3 sequences, around two fifths of them seen only once. About this clonotype: No antigen is known for it.

The CDR3 runs to 17 residues. Germline loops: CDR1 SNHLY, CDR2 FYNNEI. Deletions cut 6 bases from V and 2 bases from J, with 21 bases between. The treatment denotes: approximately nine-day PBMC culture with coronavirus spike peptide pools or control peptides (ViraFEST assay). The receptor was derived from a human donor who had recovered from COVID-19. The chain recombines TRBV2 with TRBJ2-3; D assignment may be TRBD1 or TRBD2 (7 bases each). Sequencing was performed on CD4+ T cells from blood, cultured in vitro. As DNA, the CDR3 is TGTGCCAGCAGCCAGGGGGGGGGAAAGGGACACACAGATACGCAGTATTTT. It is translated as CASSQGGGKGHTDTQYF.